This T cell receptor (beta chain) was observed in a study of identifying expanded T cells in peripheral blood. Healthy donors had no documented immune events, such as infections, while sampled. Study outcomes and limitations: Roughly two-week clone count variance significantly increased as total template count grew. Differentially abundant clones: around 1.2 between replicates, about 16 at two to three weeks, around 20 at four.

Concerning this clone: Its antigen is unknown.

Produced via immunoSEQ multiplex PCR; TCRdb's table is partial and in-frame only. Seen here are about 100,000 clones, approximately 89% observed once, and the top ten hold 4.5% to 6.5%. The source of this sequence is a person between 18 and 75 years old in good health. The sample taken for sequencing was blood.

The CDR3 is CASSPRTGVTEKLFF. The CDR3 nucleotides read TGTGCCAGCAGCCCACGGACAGGAGTCACTGAAAAACTGTTTTTT. The chain joins TRBV7-2 to TRBJ1-4, with 7 bases matching TRBD1. The CDR3 is 15 amino acids. J was trimmed by 7 bases and V by 5 bases; bases with no gene match: 10. CDR1 and CDR2 (germline): SGHTA, FQGNSA.